This T cell receptor beta chain is from a study of cytomegalovirus exposure and HLA in healthy donors. About the research overall: The early release's HLA-typed donors yielded approximately 82 million unique TCRs.

CDR1 MNHEY and CDR2 SVGAGI come from the germline V gene. V was cut by 5 bases and J by 11 bases, with 13 bases left in between. CDR3 length: 13 amino acids. Use of 60 Vbeta and 13 Jbeta primers characterized the PCR. Generated by immunoSEQ multiplex PCR, the TCRdb table keeps only in-frame clones and is missing some. The sample has roughly 80,000 clones; 67% are singletons. The receptor comes from a woman in her 50s in good health and CMV-seropositive. The specimen sequenced was PBMCs. V and J are TRBV6-5 and TRBJ1-6, with D maybe TRBD1 (6 bases). CDR3 sequence reads: CASSRPGETPLHF. CDR3 coding DNA: TGTGCCAGCAGTAGGCCAGGGGAGACACCCCTCCACTTT.